The 30 T cell receptor beta chains below were found in one sample sequenced in a study of T cells expressing NK-cell markers. TCRdb reanalyzed the 5' RACE reads and collapses them to one entry per CDR3 protein, without DNA. The sample totals around 470,000 distinct CDR3 sequences. Sequencing was performed on blood T cells: a sorted CD56 or NKG2C T cell subset, CD4+ or CD8+ T cells, or bulk PBMC T cells (not recorded which). Receptors were obtained from a woman aged 45-65 years in good health.

The chain carries TRBV9 and TRBJ2-2; TCRdb names TRBD1, which stays unverified in the absence of DNA. Germline V CDR1 and CDR2: SGDLS, YYNGEE. This CDR3 contains 15 residues. The CDR3: CASRERQGATGELFF.

The J gene is TRBJ1-5, the V gene TRBV12-3 or TRBV12-4; TCRdb selects TRBD1, and the lack of DNA leaves this call unchecked. The CDR3 is 14 amino acids. Here the CDR3 reads CASYLGWGAQPQHF.

This chain links TRBV5-5 with TRBJ2-1; the D gene TCRdb calls, TRBD2, cannot be checked with no DNA. CDR3 length: 13 residues. CDR1 is SGHKS and CDR2 is YYEKEE in the germline V gene (reference sequence). The CDR3 sequence: CASRRWGDNEQFF. Looking up the rest from reference TRBV5-5 and TRBJ2-1 gives the full variable domain: DAGVTQSPTHLIKTRGQQVTLRCSPISGHKSVSWYQQVLGQGPQFIFQYYEKEERGRGNFPDRFSARQFPNYSSELNVNALLLGDSALYLCASRRWGDNEQFFGPGTRLTVL.

The chain employs TRBV7-2 and TRBJ1-2. Germline CDR1 reads SGHTA; CDR2 reads FQGNSA. CDR3 length: 14 amino acids. CDR3 protein: CASSLVSVNYGYTF.

The chain recombines TRBV3-1 with TRBJ2-1; TCRdb lists TRBD2, though no DNA is available to test this call. CDR1 and CDR2 (germline): LGHDT, YNNKEL (reference sequence). This CDR3 spans 18 amino acids. The CDR3 region is CASSQDLGTSGSYNEQFF.

The chain links TRBV18 to TRBJ2-1; TCRdb outputs TRBD1, but without DNA this stays unchecked. CDR1 and CDR2 from the germline V gene are KGHSH and LQKENI. This CDR3 is built from 15 residues. The CDR3 reads CASSPRGDRGNEQFF.

V and J are TRBV10-3 and TRBJ1-1. The V gene's germline CDR1 is ENHRY and CDR2 SYGVKD. There are 15 residues in the CDR3. This chain's CDR3 is CAISGETTANTEAFF.

The chain is built from TRBV20-1 and TRBJ2-3; TCRdb indicates TRBD2, and absent DNA this call remains unverified. CDR3 size: 16 residues. In germline, CDR1 is DFQATT, CDR2 SNEGSKA (reference sequence). CDR3 sequence: CSARFWLAGAPPTQYF.

The chain links TRBV6-1 to TRBJ2-1; TCRdb indicates TRBD2, and absent DNA this call remains unverified. Germline CDR1 MNHNS, CDR2 SASEGT. The CDR3 is 13 amino acids. CDR3: CASSRYPYNEQFF.

The chain links TRBV12-3 or TRBV12-4 to TRBJ1-2; lacking DNA, the TRBD1 call made by TCRdb goes unchecked. The CDR3 is 14 residues long. The CDR3 loop reads CASSKSQGGHGYTF.

J is TRBJ2-3 and V is TRBV12-3 or TRBV12-4; the TRBD2 assignment by TCRdb is unverifiable without DNA. The CDR3 loop spans 16 amino acids. CDR3 amino acids: CASSFWSSGSPDTQYF.

The chain combines TRBV7-2 with TRBJ2-2; TCRdb selects TRBD2, and the lack of DNA leaves this call unchecked. CDR3 size: 14 residues. Germline CDR1 and CDR2: SGHTA and FQGNSA. The CDR3: CAILAATNTGELFF.

The J gene is TRBJ2-7, the V gene TRBV27; TCRdb proposes TRBD1, but this gene call is untestable without DNA. The CDR3 covers 16 residues. CDR1 and CDR2 (germline): MNHEY, SMNVEV (reference sequence). The CDR3 loop is CASSHRLAKGGDEQYF.

The chain links TRBV5-1 to TRBJ2-5; TCRdb calls TRBD1, which cannot be checked without DNA. The CDR3 runs 18 residues. Germline V gene sequence: CDR1 SGHRS, CDR2 YFSETQ. This CDR3 reads CASSLVPLTFAPQETQYF.

The genes are TRBV4-1 and TRBJ1-6; there is no DNA to check the TCRdb D call of TRBD1. CDR3 length: 16 residues. The germline gives CDR1 MGHRA, CDR2 YSYEKL. The CDR3 sequence is CASSPGTGRGNSPLHF.

The chain employs TRBV5-1 and TRBJ1-6; there is no DNA to check the TCRdb D call of TRBD1. This CDR3 is 12 amino acids long. Germline CDR1 reads SGHRS; CDR2 reads YFSETQ. This chain's CDR3 is CASSLPGGTLHF.

This chain joins TRBV5-1 and TRBJ2-3; as DNA is missing, the TRBD1 call by TCRdb cannot be tested. Germline V lookup: CDR1 SGHRS, CDR2 YFSETQ. The CDR3 runs 18 residues. The CDR3 spells CASSLGPATGGLTDTQYF.

The chain recombines TRBV12-3 or TRBV12-4 with TRBJ2-1; the D gene TCRdb calls, TRBD2, cannot be checked with no DNA. The CDR3 sequence is 13 residues long. CDR3: CASSLREGVWQFF.

The chain has TRBV5-1 and TRBJ1-2. Germline lookup yields CDR1 SGHRS and CDR2 YFSETQ. The CDR3 consists of 13 residues. This chain's CDR3 is CASSLAGRSGYTF.

The chain uses TRBV20-1 and TRBJ1-5. This CDR3 region has 13 residues. Germline V gives CDR1 DFQATT, CDR2 SNEGSKA (reference sequence). The CDR3 is CSASVGVTQPQHF.

The genes are TRBV29-1 and TRBJ2-3; TCRdb indicates TRBD2, and absent DNA this call remains unverified. Germline CDR1 reads SQVTM; CDR2 reads ANQGSEA. The CDR3 runs 15 residues. CDR3 amino acids: CSVAREVPLGDTQYF.

The chain joins TRBV29-1 to TRBJ2-3; TCRdb picks TRBD2, but there is no DNA to check that call. The CDR3 spans 14 residues. Germline V lookup: CDR1 SQVTM, CDR2 ANQGSEA. This CDR3 reads CSVVVLAGIDTQYF.

The chain has TRBV20-1 and TRBJ1-5; the D call of TRBD1 rests on TCRdb alone, since no DNA is present to check it. Germline CDR1 DFQATT, CDR2 SNEGSKA (reference sequence). This CDR3 has 15 amino acids. The CDR3 loop reads CSATLGTASNQPQHF.

The CDR3 protein is CSVEFAGQGLGEQYF. The rearrangement joins TRBV29-1 to TRBJ2-7; the D call of TRBD1 rests on TCRdb alone, since no DNA is present to check it. Per the germline V gene, CDR1 is SQVTM and CDR2 is ANQGSEA. CDR3 length: 15 amino acids.

The rearrangement joins TRBV6-1 to TRBJ2-5; TCRdb reports TRBD2, a call that lacks DNA to check it against. The CDR3 runs 12 residues. The germline CDR1 and CDR2 sequences are MNHNS and SASEGT. CDR3 protein: CASARDKETQYF.

V gene TRBV29-1 combines with J gene TRBJ2-1; the D call of TRBD2 rests on TCRdb alone, since no DNA is present to check it. CDR3 length: 14 amino acids. Germline assignment: CDR1 SQVTM and CDR2 ANQGSEA. CDR3 amino acids: CSAITSGNSYEQFF.

The chain carries TRBV5-1 and TRBJ1-1; absent DNA, TCRdb's TRBD1 call cannot be checked. CDR3 size: 15 residues. CDR1 SGHRS and CDR2 YFSETQ come from the germline V gene. CDR3: CASSLVTGVPAGAFF.

The chain recombines TRBV12-3 or TRBV12-4 with TRBJ1-4; TCRdb selects TRBD1, and the lack of DNA leaves this call unchecked. The CDR3 is made up of 12 amino acids. CDR3 region: CASSSDREGLFF.

This rearrangement joins TRBV3-1 to TRBJ2-4; there is no DNA to check the TCRdb D call of TRBD1. Looked up from germline, CDR1 is LGHDT and CDR2 is YNNKEL (reference sequence). The CDR3 runs to 19 residues. This CDR3 is CASSLLHPGGLRPRNIQYF.

V gene TRBV7-2 combines with J gene TRBJ1-1; as DNA is missing, the TRBD1 call by TCRdb cannot be tested. The CDR3 extends over 14 amino acids. In germline, CDR1 is SGHTA, CDR2 FQGNSA. Here the CDR3 reads CASSRGLRNTEAFF.